Sequencing of this TCR beta chain was carried out in a study of Ad26.COV2.S vaccination and SARS-CoV-2 variants. About the research overall: Ad26.COV2.S, an intramuscular injection, was given once or twice 56 days apart. Whole-study results and caveats: It is possible that the TCR breadth and depth analyses underestimated the total T cell responses. Ad26.COV2.S recipients had broader spike-specific TCRs (P = 0.0014).

The treatment was: around 19 received Ad26.COV2.S at low or high dose, single or two shots; roughly five received placebo; per-sample allocation not given. After the first vaccine or placebo injection, samples were drawn on day 63. Donation was by an adult aged 18-55 years who was in Boston. Here immunoSEQ multiplex PCR was the method, and the copy in TCRdb shows in-frame clones only, minus some. The sample lists 200,000 to 300,000 clones, around nine tenths occurring once. As concerns this clone: Its specificity is not known.

CDR1 is SEHNR and CDR2 is FQNEAQ in the germline V gene (reference sequence). Trimming removed 0 bases at V and 7 bases at J, with 7 bases between. The CDR3 extends over 13 amino acids. The rearrangement joins TRBV7-9 to TRBJ1-5; the D is unclear. Sequenced here: peripheral blood, sampled in a trial of Ad26.COV2.S vaccine versus placebo. The sequence derives from a person between 18 and 60 years old who received the Ad26.COV2.S COVID-19 vaccine or a placebo. CDR3 in amino acids: CASSLAFEQPQHF. The CDR3 nucleotides read TGTGCCAGCAGCTTAGCTTTTGAACAGCCCCAGCATTTT.